This entry concerns a single T cell receptor (beta chain). The sample comes from a study of T cells in Graves' hyperthyroidism and ophthalmopathy. Regions amplified from RNA transcripts were the TCR beta CDR3 regions. Carried out on the TCR CDR3, a first-round RT-PCR used the HTBI primer set. TCRdb fed the multiplex PCR reads into MiXCR, producing one record per CDR3 protein. In the table there are a few hundred thousand distinct CDR3 sequences, 46% of which are singletons. Used for diagnoses were clinical symptoms, serum thyroxine and TRAb, thyroid ultrasound and orbital computed tomography. Deletions cut 5 bases from V and 1 base from J, with 8 bases between. CDR3 length equals 14 residues. Germline CDR1 is ENHRY and CDR2 is SYGVKD.

V is TRBV10-3 and J is TRBJ2-2; possibly TRBD2 for D (6 bases). What was sequenced was peripheral blood or thyroid tissue (not recorded which). The TCR was taken from a woman aged 18 to 35 with Graves' hyperthyroidism. The CDR3 region has the DNA TGTGCCATCAGTCCGGAGGGGAACACCGGGGAGCTGTTTTTT. Encoded protein: CAISPEGNTGELFF.